A single sample is the source of the 28 T cell receptor beta chains below, sequenced in a study of human T cells and chemical hapten exposure. One entry per CDR3 protein, called by TCRdb with MiXCR from the RACE reads. The data contain around 42,000 distinct CDR3 sequences, roughly 12% of them seen just once; the ten biggest clones take up 5.5% to 6.5%. Time point noted: pre-sensitization, week 0. Treatment: therapeutic diphenylcyclopropenone sensitization with weekly scalp DPC. Here the sequenced sample was whole blood, taken in connection with sensitization to the hapten diphenylcyclopropenone (DPC). All receptors come from a woman between 25 and 40 years old with alopecia areata. Some clones in this sample may be carry-over from other donors' samples.

The chain links TRBV28 to TRBJ2-7, with 12 bases aligning to TRBD2. The CDR3 is 14 amino acids. The germline CDR1 and CDR2 sequences are MDHEN and SYDVKM. V shed 7 bases and J 0 bases; nucleotides not matched to a gene: 1. For the CDR3, the DNA is TGTGCCAGCATGACTAGCGGGAGCTCCTACGAGCAGTACTTC. It translates to CASMTSGSSYEQYF.

The chain has TRBV20-1 and TRBJ2-1, with D possibly matching TRBD2 (6 bases). The CDR3 contains 12 residues. Deletions cut 5 bases from V and 9 bases from J, with 14 bases between. Germline loops: CDR1 DFQATT, CDR2 SNEGSKA (reference sequence). For the CDR3, the DNA is TGCAGTGCTGAACGCGGGACCCTTGAGCAGTTCTTC. The encoded protein is CSAERGTLEQFF.

This clonotype was found a few times. The gene calls are TRBV28 and TRBJ1-1; D remains unclear. This CDR3 has 12 residues. Germline V lookup: CDR1 MDHEN, CDR2 SYDVKM. V dropped 6 bases and J dropped 9 bases, with 14 bases sitting between them. CDR3 DNA: TGTGCCAGCAGCCGCCGGGCCCTACAAGCTTTCTTT. Its translation is CASSRRALQAFF. Drawing the rest from reference TRBV28 and TRBJ1-1, the complete variable domain is DVKVTQSSRYLVKRTGEKVFLECVQDMDHENMFWYRQDPGLGLRLIYFSYDVKMKEKGDIPEGYSVSREKKERFSLILESASTNQTSMYLCASSRRALQAFFGQGTRLTVV.

The chain combines TRBV6-2 or TRBV6-3 with TRBJ1-5, with 7 bases aligning to TRBD1. Germline V gives CDR1 MNHEY, CDR2 SVGEGT. J was trimmed by 4 bases and V by 6 bases; bases with no gene match: 9. CDR3 size: 15 residues. The CDR3 coding sequence is TGTGCCAGCAGCCCGACAGGGAGGGGTAATCAGCCCCAGCATTTT. Protein: CASSPTGRGNQPQHF.

The rearrangement links TRBV7-8 to TRBJ1-1; no definite D call. This CDR3 is 15 amino acids long. The V and J ends lost 1 base and 0 bases respectively, with 9 bases between them. Germline CDR1 SGHVS, CDR2 FQNEAQ. CDR3: CASSLDPTLNTEAFF. CDR3 coding DNA: TGTGCCAGCAGCTTAGATCCGACACTGAACACTGAAGCTTTCTTT. Using reference TRBV7-8 and TRBJ1-1 for the parts outside the CDR3, the full variable domain is GAGVSQSPRYKVAKRGQDVALRCDPISGHVSLFWYQQALGQGPEFLTYFQNEAQLDKSGLPSDRFFAERPEGSVSTLKIQRTQQEDSAVYLCASSLDPTLNTEAFFGQGTRLTVV.

This clonotype was seen at least ten times. This chain's CDR3 is CASSSSGTDTQYF. For the CDR3, the DNA is TGTGCCAGCAGTTCCTCCGGGACAGATACGCAGTATTTT. V usage is TRBV12-3 or TRBV12-4 and J usage is TRBJ2-3, with D hard to call. There are 13 residues in the CDR3. With 4 bases removed from V and 3 bases from J, the gap between germline ends came to 8 bases.

This clonotype was counted only a few times. This rearrangement joins TRBV28 to TRBJ2-5; D might be TRBD2 (5 bases). This CDR3 contains 13 residues. Trimming pared 8 bases from V and 2 bases from J, leaving 12 bases between. Germline V gene sequence: CDR1 MDHEN, CDR2 SYDVKM. CDR3 DNA: TGTGCCAGCCACAGCGGAAGGCAAGAGACCCAGTACTTC. It codes for CASHSGRQETQYF.

This clonotype was seen a few times. This sequence joins TRBV29-1 and TRBJ1-1; D may be TRBD1 (5 bases). The germline gives CDR1 SQVTM, CDR2 ANQGSEA. V lost 7 bases and J 6 bases, leaving 21 bases between the germline ends. The CDR3 has 14 residues. The CDR3 DNA follows: TGCAGCGCCCTACTCCAGGGCGTTTTCGCTGAAGCTTTCTTT. Protein sequence: CSALLQGVFAEAFF.

At least ten counts were recorded for this clonotype. In DNA form, the CDR3 reads TGTGCCAGTAGGACCCCCAGCGGGGAGACCGGGGAGCTGTTTTTT. It translates to CASRTPSGETGELFF. This chain connects TRBV19 to TRBJ2-2; 7 bases fit TRBD2. Germline trimming cut 6 bases from V and 5 bases from J; bases unmatched to any gene: 9. The germline V gene has CDR1 LNHDA and CDR2 SQIVND (reference sequence). The CDR3 runs to 15 residues.

This clonotype was recorded a few times. The V and J genes are TRBV18 and TRBJ2-1; D might be TRBD1 or TRBD2, each matching 9 bases. Trimming shortened V by 6 bases and J by 7 bases, and 22 bases separated the two germline ends. Germline CDR1 and CDR2: KGHSH and LQKENI. The CDR3 consists of 16 residues. The CDR3 protein is CASSLGQGTSWNEQFF. In nucleotides, the CDR3 is TGTGCCAGCTCGCTAGGACAGGGGACTAGCTGGAATGAGCAGTTCTTC.

The chain combines TRBV11-2 with TRBJ1-1, with D perhaps TRBD1 (6 bases). CDR1 is SGHAT, CDR2 FQNNGV, per germline. V was pared by 4 bases and J by 5 bases, with 17 bases between. The CDR3 loop spans 15 amino acids. The CDR3 region is CASSSLRGSRTEAFF. The CDR3 bases are TGTGCCAGCAGCTCCCTCAGGGGTAGTCGAACTGAAGCTTTCTTT.

This clonotype came up many times. The chain has TRBV7-3 and TRBJ2-3; tentative D call: TRBD1 (6 bases). The germline V and J ends were trimmed by 6 bases and 4 bases, with 11 bases remaining between them. Germline V gene sequence: CDR1 SGHTA, CDR2 FQGTGA. This CDR3 region has 13 residues. The CDR3 loop is CASSWDISDTQYF. CDR3 DNA sequence: TGTGCCAGCAGTTGGGACATCTCAGATACGCAGTATTTT.

The chain is built from TRBV20-1 and TRBJ2-7; TRBD2 matches at 14 bases. CDR1 is DFQATT and CDR2 is SNEGSKA in the germline V gene (reference sequence). This CDR3 region has 15 residues. V was pared by 1 base and J by 6 bases, with 5 bases of the junction left unmatched. CDR3: CSARAGTSGSPEQYF. The CDR3, as DNA: TGCAGTGCTAGAGCTGGGACTAGCGGGAGCCCCGAGCAGTACTTC.

This chain links TRBV6-5 with TRBJ1-5; D is possibly TRBD1 (6 bases). Germline V CDR1 and CDR2: MNHEY, SVGAGI. The length of the CDR3 is 14 residues. V lost 5 bases and J 0 bases, leaving 8 bases between the germline ends. The CDR3 loop is CASSDRSSNQPQHF. The CDR3 coding sequence is TGTGCCAGCAGTGACAGGAGTAGCAATCAGCCCCAGCATTTT.

The V gene is TRBV5-4, the J gene TRBJ1-4; D is perhaps TRBD1 (5 bases). Trimming took 0 bases from V and 1 from J, leaving 10 bases between them. This CDR3 has 16 amino acids. Germline-derived CDR1 and CDR2 are SGHNT and YYREEE (reference sequence). CDR3 in amino acids: CASSLAGGGTNEKLFF. The CDR3 DNA sequence: TGTGCCAGCAGCTTGGCCGGGGGAGGAACTAATGAAAAACTGTTTTTT.

In its sample, this clonotype was seen many times. The chain uses TRBV2 and TRBJ2-5, with TRBD1 matching 9 bases. The CDR3 runs to 12 residues. CDR1 and CDR2 (germline): SNHLY, FYNNEI. V trimming: 6 bases; J trimming: 4 bases; junction bases outside the gene matches: 0. The CDR3 nucleotides are TGTGCCAGCAGGGACAGGGGAGAGACCCAGTACTTC. It codes for CASRDRGETQYF.

This chain joins TRBV6-6 and TRBJ2-3; 7 positions match TRBD1. Unmatched junction bases numbered 5, after V lost 4 bases and J lost 1 base. Germline CDR1 is MNHNY and CDR2 is SVGAGI (reference sequence). The CDR3 has 15 residues. In nucleotides, the CDR3 is TGTGCCAGCAGTTGGACAGGCGGCGGCACAGATACGCAGTATTTT. The encoded protein is CASSWTGGGTDTQYF.

This chain joins TRBV9 and TRBJ1-3; maybe TRBD1 (5 bases). The CDR3 spans 15 residues. V lost 0 bases and J 4 bases, leaving 11 bases between the germline ends. In germline, CDR1 is SGDLS, CDR2 YYNGEE. CDR3 protein: CASSVGQGAGNTIYF. CDR3 in DNA: TGTGCCAGCAGCGTAGGTCAGGGAGCGGGAAACACCATATATTTT.

V is TRBV7-2 and J is TRBJ1-2, with 7 bases matching TRBD1. J lost 1 base, V lost 3 bases, and 2 bases had no gene match. CDR1 SGHTA and CDR2 FQGNSA come from the germline V gene. The CDR3 covers 14 residues. CDR3: CASSLGQNNYGYTF. For the CDR3, the DNA is TGTGCCAGCAGCTTGGGACAGAATAACTATGGCTACACCTTC.

The chain combines TRBV6-5 with TRBJ2-1; D perhaps matches TRBD2 (5 bases). V lost 0 bases and J 0 bases, leaving 9 bases between the germline ends. This CDR3 is 16 amino acids long. Germline loops: CDR1 MNHEY, CDR2 SVGAGI. CDR3 DNA sequence: TGTGCCAGCAGTTACTCGCTTCGGGGCTCCTACAATGAGCAGTTCTTC. It encodes CASSYSLRGSYNEQFF.

This chain joins TRBV7-6 and TRBJ2-1; D call uncertain. CDR1 and CDR2 from the germline V gene are SGHVS and FNYEAQ. The CDR3 extends over 12 amino acids. The V and J ends lost 4 bases and 8 bases respectively, with 9 bases between them. The CDR3 sequence: CASSSRPDEQFF. The DNA for the CDR3 is TGTGCCAGCAGCTCCCGGCCTGATGAGCAGTTCTTC.

This clonotype came up many times. In nucleotides, the CDR3 is TGTGCCAGCAGCCAAATGGTCAACACCATATATTTT. Protein product: CASSQMVNTIYF. V usage is TRBV14 and J usage is TRBJ1-3; D uncertain. V was pared by 2 bases and J by 7 bases, with 6 bases between. Germline values: CDR1 SGHDN, CDR2 FVKESK. The CDR3 has 12 amino acids.

This clonotype was found many times. J is TRBJ2-7 and V is TRBV20-1, with D perhaps matching TRBD2 (5 bases). Trimming left V 0 bases short and J 0 bases short, with 9 bases between. The CDR3 is made up of 14 amino acids. From germline, CDR1 is DFQATT and CDR2 SNEGSKA (reference sequence). As DNA, the CDR3 is TGCAGTGCTAGAGATCCGGGGAGCTCCTACGAGCAGTACTTC. Protein: CSARDPGSSYEQYF.

This clonotype has a handful of counts. This chain connects TRBV3-1 to TRBJ2-5; 10 positions match TRBD2. Trimming removed 7 bases from V and 0 bases from J; junction bases left unmatched: 2. CDR1 and CDR2 (germline): LGHDT, YNNKEL (reference sequence). CDR3 length equals 14 residues. The CDR3 nucleotides read TGTGCCAGCAAGCGGGAGGGCGACCAAGAGACCCAGTACTTC. It codes for CASKREGDQETQYF.

This clonotype was counted a few times. The CDR3 DNA sequence: TGTGCCAGCCAACCTCCTATGATGGGAGGGCCCACAGATACGCAGTATTTT. Amino acids: CASQPPMMGGPTDTQYF. V is TRBV2 and J is TRBJ2-3; TRBD2 agrees at 7 bases. The CDR3 loop spans 17 amino acids. J gave up 2 bases and V 8 bases, and 16 bases lay outside the gene matches. Germline CDR1 and CDR2: SNHLY and FYNNEI.

There are many counts of this clonotype. The rearrangement uses TRBV28 and TRBJ2-7; TRBD1 matches 7 bases. The V gene end was trimmed by 5 bases and the J gene end by 4 bases; junction bases not matched to a gene: 8. Germline lookup yields CDR1 MDHEN and CDR2 SYDVKM. The CDR3 is 14 amino acids. CDR3 protein: CASSVTGSGYEQYF. The CDR3 DNA sequence: TGTGCCAGCAGTGTGACAGGGAGCGGTTACGAGCAGTACTTC.

This clonotype was recorded at least ten times. The chain couples TRBV7-3 to TRBJ2-1; D perhaps matches TRBD2 (6 bases). CDR1 is SGHTA and CDR2 is FQGTGA in the germline V gene. Trimming pared 6 bases from V and 0 bases from J, leaving 12 bases between. The CDR3 sequence is 15 residues long. In nucleotides, the CDR3 is TGTGCCAGCAGTCTGGACTACAGCTCCTACAATGAGCAGTTCTTC. As protein: CASSLDYSSYNEQFF.

The gene calls are TRBV27 and TRBJ2-2; D gene ambiguous. In germline, CDR1 is MNHEY, CDR2 SMNVEV (reference sequence). The CDR3 spans 13 residues. Trimming left V 2 bases short and J 4 bases short, with 5 bases between. Here the CDR3 reads CASSLRSTGELFF. In nucleotides, the CDR3 is TGTGCCAGCAGTTTACGGAGCACCGGGGAGCTGTTTTTT.